The 25 T cell receptor beta chains below were found in one sample sequenced in a study of blood T cells in healthy people across ages. Next came a second PCR, run for about 6 to 11 cycles, which used a sample-barcoded 5' primer along with a J-beta primer mix. From the 5' RACE reads, TCRdb called clonotypes with MiXCR, one entry per CDR3 protein. The profile shows more than 600,000 distinct CDR3 sequences, 20% to 25% of them singletons. These records were also assigned to another study, of T cells of mothers and their children.

The sample was blood. Source of these receptors: a boy younger than 18 in good health.

The chain has TRBV7-9 and TRBJ2-5; 8 nucleotides align to TRBD1. The trim removed 0 bases at V and 5 bases at J, leaving 8 bases unmatched. Germline CDR1 SEHNR, CDR2 FQNEAQ (reference sequence). The CDR3 has 16 amino acids. CDR3 loop: CASSLAGTGLGETQYF. CDR3 bases: TGTGCCAGCAGCTTAGCTGGGACAGGATTGGGGGAGACCCAGTACTTC.

The chain uses TRBV4-3 and TRBJ2-5; 10 nucleotides align to TRBD1. The J call may not be correct, given that the DNA end is closer to TRBJ2-7. Germline CDR1 and CDR2: LGHNA and YSLEER. The length of the CDR3 is 14 residues. Written as DNA, the CDR3 is TGCGCCAGCAACTTGGGGACAGGGGCCTACGAGCAGTACTTC. Protein sequence: CASNLGTGAYEQYF.

This clonotype occurred a few times. In nucleotides, the CDR3 is TGTGCCAGCAGTTCGGGTAGGGATTGGGTAAGGCTCCGAACCAATGAGCAGTTCTTC. Translated, it gives CASSSGRDWVRLRTNEQFF. The rearrangement joins TRBV28 to TRBJ2-5; D remains unclear. The J call is doubtful: the DNA matches TRBJ2-1 better. From germline, CDR1 is MDHEN and CDR2 SYDVKM. This CDR3 contains 19 residues.

V and J are TRBV11-2 and TRBJ2-5; 10 bases align to TRBD2. The end of the DNA is better explained by TRBJ2-1, so the J call may be wrong. Germline V CDR1 and CDR2: SGHAT, FQNNGV. The CDR3 is 19 amino acids. CDR3 DNA sequence: TGTGCCAGCAGCTTACGTATAGCGGGGGGCACTAACTACTACAATGAGCAGTTCTTC. Protein sequence: CASSLRIAGGTNYYNEQFF.

The V and J genes are TRBV29-1 and TRBJ1-3; D remains unclear. Germline CDR1 and CDR2: SQVTM and ANQGSEA. Deletions cut 5 bases from V and 3 bases from J, with 5 bases between. This CDR3 region has 11 residues. Written as DNA, the CDR3 is TGCAGCGTTTTGTTTGGAAACACCATATATTTT. Protein sequence: CSVLFGNTIYF.

This clonotype was picked up a small number of times. The chain is built from TRBV28 and TRBJ2-4; tentative D call: TRBD1 (5 bases). The germline gives CDR1 MDHEN, CDR2 SYDVKM. CDR3 length: 18 residues. V lost 7 bases to trimming and J lost 4 bases, with 26 bases between them. The CDR3 spells CASTQGRQGSILKNIQYF. The CDR3 DNA reads TGTGCCAGCACCCAGGGTCGGCAGGGATCTATTTTAAAAAACATTCAGTACTTC. The full variable domain, with the rest looked up from reference TRBV28 and TRBJ2-4, is DVKVTQSSRYLVKRTGEKVFLECVQDMDHENMFWYRQDPGLGLRLIYFSYDVKMKEKGDIPEGYSVSREKKERFSLILESASTNQTSMYLCASTQGRQGSILKNIQYFGAGTRLSVL.

The chain couples TRBV7-2 to TRBJ2-7, with D uncertain. There are 13 residues in the CDR3. The germline V gene has CDR1 SGHTA and CDR2 FQGNSA. V lost 1 base and J 3 bases, leaving 7 bases between the germline ends. The CDR3 here is CASSLEEVYEQYF. The CDR3, as DNA: TGTGCCAGCAGCTTAGAAGAAGTCTACGAGCAGTACTTC.

The genes are TRBV10-3 and TRBJ2-5; tentatively, D is TRBD1 or TRBD2 (6 bases each). The J call may be mistaken, given a closer DNA end match to TRBJ2-7. Per the germline V gene, CDR1 is ENHRY and CDR2 is SYGVKD. The CDR3 totals 14 residues. CDR3 amino acids: CAISESRGADEQYF. The CDR3 DNA follows: TGTGCCATCAGTGAGTCGAGGGGGGCCGACGAGCAGTACTTC.

The J gene is TRBJ2-7, the V gene TRBV27; D is unclear. There are 13 residues in the CDR3. CDR1 and CDR2 from the germline V gene are MNHEY and SMNVEV (reference sequence). Trimming shortened V by 3 bases and J by 3 bases, and 9 bases separated the two germline ends. CDR3 DNA sequence: TGTGCCAGCAGTTTTAGTCAGGACTACGAGCAGTACTTC. Translating it yields CASSFSQDYEQYF.

In its sample, this clonotype was seen a few times. The chain employs TRBV28 and TRBJ2-7, with 7 bases that match TRBD2. J was trimmed by 2 bases and V by 10 bases; bases with no gene match: 8. Germline V gene data show CDR1 as MDHEN and CDR2 as SYDVKM. The CDR3 contains 13 residues. The CDR3 spells CATRSSGPYEQYF. In DNA, the CDR3 is TGTGCCACCCGCTCTAGCGGACCCTACGAGCAGTACTTC.

In regard to this clonotype: A read error is possible here, since a much larger clone lies one base away. The genes are TRBV6-5 and TRBJ2-7, with D tentatively TRBD2 (5 bases). V gave up 10 bases and J gave up 6 bases, with 16 bases separating them. Germline assignment: CDR1 MNHEY and CDR2 SVGAGI. The CDR3 totals 12 residues. In DNA form, the CDR3 reads TGTGCCAACAATCGGGAAGGCCGCGAGCAGTACTTC. Protein sequence: CANNREGREQYF.

The chain employs TRBV27 and TRBJ2-7; 9 nucleotides line up with TRBD1. This CDR3 has 15 residues. The V gene end was trimmed by 5 bases and the J gene end by 2 bases; junction bases not matched to a gene: 7. Germline V gives CDR1 MNHEY, CDR2 SMNVEV (reference sequence). The CDR3 spells CASSHVGTGTYEQYF. The CDR3 DNA reads TGTGCCAGCAGTCACGTCGGGACAGGGACCTACGAGCAGTACTTC.

This clonotype was recorded a few times. V is TRBV28 and J is TRBJ2-3; maybe TRBD1 (6 bases). From germline, CDR1 is MDHEN and CDR2 SYDVKM. This CDR3 is built from 15 residues. V was clipped by 10 bases and J by 5 bases, with 22 bases between them. CDR3 bases: TGTGCCACCTTACCCCTGGACAGAGCGAAAGATACGCAGTATTTT. Translated, it gives CATLPLDRAKDTQYF.

The V call is TRBV4-1, the J call TRBJ2-5; 9 bases match TRBD2. CDR1 and CDR2 from the germline V gene are MGHRA and YSYEKL. The CDR3 runs to 19 residues. The J segment lost 2 bases and the V segment lost 0 bases, leaving 13 bases of the junction unmatched. The CDR3 region has the DNA TGCGCCAGCAGCCAAGATTGGGGGGTCGGACTAGCGAATCAAGAGACCCAGTACTTC. This sequence encodes CASSQDWGVGLANQETQYF.

The chain joins TRBV5-1 to TRBJ2-7, with TRBD1 matching 7 bases. CDR3 length: 13 amino acids. CDR1 SGHRS and CDR2 YFSETQ come from the germline V gene. The V and J ends lost 3 bases and 5 bases, in that order; junction bases with no gene match: 5. Here the CDR3 reads CASSSTQGDEQYF. The CDR3 DNA sequence: TGCGCCAGCAGCTCAACGCAGGGGGACGAGCAGTACTTC. Combining the CDR3 with reference TRBV5-1 and TRBJ2-7 gives the whole variable domain KAGVTQTPRYLIKTRGQQVTLSCSPISGHRSVSWYQQTPGQGLQFLFEYFSETQRNKGNFPGRFSGRQFSNSRSEMNVSTLELGDSALYLCASSSTQGDEQYFGPGTRLTVT.

V and J are TRBV11-2 and TRBJ1-4; D call uncertain. CDR3 size: 14 residues. In germline, CDR1 is SGHAT, CDR2 FQNNGV. Trimming left V 4 bases short and J 0 bases short, with 6 bases between. The CDR3 protein is CASSSEPTNEKLFF. Here the CDR3 DNA reads TGTGCCAGCAGCTCGGAACCAACTAATGAAAAACTGTTTTTT.

J is TRBJ1-2 and V is TRBV12-3 or TRBV12-4; 7 bases match TRBD1. Trimming at V came to 6 bases and at J to 7 bases, leaving 5 bases not matched to a gene. The CDR3 sequence is 12 residues long. The chain's CDR3 is CASSGTVRGYTF. In DNA form, the CDR3 reads TGTGCCAGCAGCGGGACAGTTCGTGGCTACACCTTC.

V is TRBV6-6 and J is TRBJ1-5; D gene unclear. The ends were cut back, 0 bases at V and 8 bases at J, with 5 bases in the middle. Germline CDR1 is MNHNY and CDR2 is SVGAGI (reference sequence). CDR3 length: 12 amino acids. This CDR3 is CASSYSREPQHF. Here the CDR3 DNA reads TGTGCCAGCAGTTACTCCCGTGAGCCCCAGCATTTT.

J is TRBJ2-5 and V is TRBV7-6; D gene unclear. TRBJ2-7 matches the DNA end more closely, so the J call is doubtful. Germline-derived CDR1 and CDR2 are SGHVS and FNYEAQ. CDR3 size: 16 residues. CDR3 DNA sequence: TGTGCCAGCAGCCCCCAGGTCATAGGACCCGCCTACGAGCAGTACTTC. The encoded protein is CASSPQVIGPAYEQYF.

This clonotype occurred many times. The junction departs from germline at one end; a sequencing error may be responsible. The J gene is TRBJ1-4, the V gene TRBV28; a possible D gene is TRBD1 (5 bases). The CDR3 has 16 amino acids. The germline V gene encodes CDR1 MDHEN and CDR2 SYDVKM. The CDR3 DNA sequence: TGTGCCAGCAGGTCGACTTCGGGGCAGCGGACACGAAAATTGTTTTTT. It is translated as CASRSTSGQRTRKLFF.

The rearrangement joins TRBV7-9 to TRBJ2-7; the match to TRBD1 covers 11 bases. CDR1 is SEHNR, CDR2 FQNEAQ, per germline (reference sequence). Trimming at V came to 3 bases and at J to 7 bases, leaving 8 bases not matched to a gene. The CDR3 contains 15 residues. CDR3 DNA sequence: TGTGCCAGCAGCTTGAACCGGGACAGGGGGTGGGAGCAGTACTTC. It translates to CASSLNRDRGWEQYF.

The chain joins TRBV27 to TRBJ2-1; tentatively, D is TRBD2 (6 bases). The CDR3 extends over 16 amino acids. Germline CDR1 reads MNHEY; CDR2 reads SMNVEV (reference sequence). The V end was cut by 5 bases, the J end by 9 bases, with 23 bases between. The CDR3 region is CASSPIPGESKGEQFF. The CDR3 nucleotides are TGTGCCAGCAGTCCTATACCGGGAGAGTCGAAAGGTGAGCAGTTCTTC.

The V and J genes are TRBV7-3 and TRBJ2-1, with TRBD2 matching over 11 bases. Germline V gene sequence: CDR1 SGHTA, CDR2 FQGTGA. The CDR3 has 18 residues. The V segment lost 5 bases and the J segment 3 bases; nucleotides outside the gene matches: 12. The chain's CDR3 is CASSPIGTSGRGYNEQFF. For the CDR3, the DNA is TGTGCCAGCAGCCCAATAGGGACTAGCGGAAGGGGCTACAATGAGCAGTTCTTC.

The chain recombines TRBV6-5 with TRBJ2-7; possible D gene TRBD2, 6 bases. The length of the CDR3 is 15 residues. Trimming removed 4 bases from V and 3 bases from J, with 16 bases in between. Germline-derived CDR1 and CDR2 are MNHEY and SVGAGI. The CDR3 protein is CASSFIAGGSYEQYF. For the CDR3, the DNA is TGTGCCAGCAGTTTCATAGCTGGAGGGAGCTACGAGCAGTACTTC.

V and J are TRBV7-9 and TRBJ2-5, with D perhaps TRBD1 (5 bases). CDR3 length: 14 amino acids. The germline V and J ends were trimmed by 7 bases and 1 base, with 13 bases remaining between them. CDR1 and CDR2 from the germline V gene are SEHNR and FQNEAQ (reference sequence). The CDR3 nucleotides read TGTGCCAGCACCCCGTTGGGGCTCCAAGAGACCCAGTACTTC. Amino acid sequence: CASTPLGLQETQYF.